The 27 T cell receptor beta chains listed next were all sequenced from one sample in a study of cytomegalovirus exposure and HLA in healthy donors. Sequencing was performed with immunoSEQ multiplex PCR; in TCRdb, only in-frame clones are kept and a portion is missing. The data show a few hundred thousand clones, around 90% seen once. Material for sequencing was PBMCs. These TCRs come from a woman between 18 and 30 years old in good health and CMV-seronegative.

This clone was found a few times. CDR3 coding DNA: TGTGCCAGCACAGAACGGGGTTATAATTCACCCCTCCACTTT. This gives the protein CASTERGYNSPLHF. The chain links TRBV6-1 to TRBJ1-6; D uncertain. V lost 7 bases and J 4 bases, leaving 11 bases between the germline ends. This CDR3 has 14 residues. Germline values: CDR1 MNHNS, CDR2 SASEGT.

The chain links TRBV27 to TRBJ2-3, with D perhaps matching TRBD2 (5 bases). Trimming took off 0 bases at V and 1 base at J, with 11 bases between the two ends. The CDR3 is 16 residues long. Germline-derived CDR1 and CDR2 are MNHEY and SMNVEV (reference sequence). The CDR3 coding sequence is TGTGCCAGCAGTTTATCCGAAGGACTGGGCACAGATACGCAGTATTTT. Translating it yields CASSLSEGLGTDTQYF.

This chain links TRBV10-2 with TRBJ2-7; 8 bases are shared with TRBD2. CDR1 is WSHSY, CDR2 SAAADI, per germline. The CDR3 has 17 residues. V trimming: 3 bases; J trimming: 4 bases; junction bases outside the gene matches: 14. CDR3 residues: CASSEYPSLGGAYEQYV. CDR3 DNA: TGCGCCAGCAGTGAATACCCTTCCCTCGGGGGGGCTTACGAGCAGTACGTC.

The V call is TRBV7-9, the J call TRBJ2-3, with 11 positions matching TRBD2. The CDR3 length is 16 residues. V lost 4 bases and J lost 7; bases outside the gene matches: 10. In germline, CDR1 is SEHNR, CDR2 FQNEAQ (reference sequence). DNA for the CDR3: TGTGCCAGCAGCTCCTCTAGCGGGGGGCCGTCATATACGCAGTATTTT. It codes for CASSSSSGGPSYTQYF.

V gene TRBV10-1 combines with J gene TRBJ2-2; the match to TRBD2 covers 8 bases. Trimming cost V 3 bases and J 0 bases; bases outside gene matches: 3. Germline CDR1 is WNHNN and CDR2 is SYGVQD (reference sequence). CDR3 length: 16 residues. Here the CDR3 DNA reads TGCGCCAGCAGTGAACCGCGGGGGGCGAACACCGGGGAGCTGTTTTTT. Translation gives CASSEPRGANTGELFF.

This CDR3 is CASSMSDEQFF. DNA of the CDR3: TGTGCCAGTAGTATGAGCGATGAGCAGTTCTTC. The V call is TRBV19, the J call TRBJ2-1; the D is unclear. This CDR3 spans 11 amino acids. Trimming took off 3 bases at V and 8 bases at J, with 5 bases between the two ends. Germline loops: CDR1 LNHDA, CDR2 SQIVND (reference sequence).

The chain couples TRBV4-1 to TRBJ1-2; 9 bases agree with TRBD1. CDR1 and CDR2 (germline): MGHRA, YSYEKL. With 4 bases clipped from V and 3 bases from J, the junction kept 9 bases outside the gene matches. The CDR3 extends over 16 amino acids. CDR3 protein: CASSPGQGESYYGYTF. The CDR3 region has the DNA TGCGCCAGCAGCCCGGGACAGGGTGAGAGCTACTATGGCTACACCTTC.

V and J are TRBV28 and TRBJ1-1; D unclear. The germline V and J ends were trimmed by 5 bases and 0 bases, with 13 bases remaining between them. From germline, CDR1 is MDHEN and CDR2 SYDVKM. The CDR3 consists of 15 residues. CDR3 sequence reads: CASSGTRGLNTEAFF. DNA of the CDR3: TGTGCCAGCAGTGGAACCAGAGGCCTGAACACTGAAGCTTTCTTT.

V usage is TRBV15 and J usage is TRBJ1-3; D is perhaps TRBD1 (6 bases). CDR1 LNHNV and CDR2 YYDKDF come from the germline V gene (reference sequence). The CDR3 sequence is 14 residues long. The V end lost 4 bases, the J end lost 4 bases, and 11 bases lay between the germline ends. CDR3 in amino acids: CATSIQGSGNTIYF. The CDR3 coding sequence is TGTGCCACCAGCATCCAGGGGTCAGGAAACACCATATATTTT.

The rearrangement joins TRBV29-1 to TRBJ1-2, with a possible D match to TRBD1 (6 bases). The length of the CDR3 is 11 residues. Germline loops: CDR1 SQVTM, CDR2 ANQGSEA. V was trimmed by 3 bases and J by 5 bases, leaving 7 bases between them. CDR3 region: CSVDTGYGYTF. CDR3 nucleotide sequence: TGCAGCGTTGATACAGGGTATGGCTACACCTTC.

Details on this clone: Within the sample, other DNA sequences also encode this same CDR3. DNA of the CDR3: TGTGCCAGCAGTGAGAGGGACAGGGCGGGCTATGGCTACACCTTC. Protein: CASSERDRAGYGYTF. J is TRBJ1-2 and V is TRBV6-1; 9 positions agree with TRBD1. Germline CDR1 is MNHNS and CDR2 is SASEGT. The CDR3 sequence is 15 residues long. V trimming: 3 bases; J trimming: 4 bases; junction bases outside the gene matches: 6.

This chain links TRBV27 with TRBJ2-1, with 10 bases matching TRBD2. The CDR3 has 14 residues. CDR1 and CDR2 (germline): MNHEY, SMNVEV (reference sequence). Trimming removed 5 bases from V and 6 bases from J; junction bases left unmatched: 4. The CDR3 sequence is CASSQRLAGNEQFF. The DNA of the CDR3 is TGTGCCAGCAGTCAGAGACTAGCGGGCAATGAGCAGTTCTTC.

J is TRBJ1-5 and V is TRBV2, with D possibly TRBD1 on 6 matching bases. With 6 bases removed from V and 0 bases from J, the gap between germline ends came to 12 bases. Per germline, CDR1 SNHLY and CDR2 FYNNEI. The CDR3 sequence is 15 residues long. The chain's CDR3 is CASSVGQFSNQPQHF. The CDR3 DNA is TGTGCCAGCAGCGTAGGACAGTTTAGCAATCAGCCCCAGCATTTT.

The chain recombines TRBV27 with TRBJ2-5, with 8 bases matching TRBD2. Germline-derived CDR1 and CDR2 are MNHEY and SMNVEV (reference sequence). J was trimmed by 1 base and V by 0 bases; bases with no gene match: 4. The CDR3 has 16 residues. CDR3 amino acids: CASSLSAGGLQETQYF. CDR3 DNA: TGTGCCAGCAGTTTATCGGCGGGGGGCCTCCAAGAGACCCAGTACTTC.

The V gene is TRBV25-1, the J gene TRBJ1-1; D possibly corresponds to TRBD1 (5 bases). The V gene's germline CDR1 is MGHDK and CDR2 SYGVNS. The germline V and J ends were trimmed by 3 bases and 6 bases, with 14 bases remaining between them. This CDR3 has 14 residues. In DNA form, the CDR3 reads TGTGCCAGCAGTGATCGTCCCAGGGAGGCTGAAGCTTTCTTT. Translation gives CASSDRPREAEAFF.

CDR3 nucleotide sequence: TGTGCCAGTAGCTCAACAGGGAACACCGGGGAGCTGTTTTTT. It translates to CASSSTGNTGELFF. This chain links TRBV19 with TRBJ2-2; tentative D call: TRBD1 (5 bases). The CDR3 has 14 residues. CDR1 and CDR2 (germline): LNHDA, SQIVND (reference sequence). Trimming stripped 6 bases from V and 1 base from J, with 9 bases between.

The chain links TRBV5-4 to TRBJ1-3; no definite D call. The germline V gene has CDR1 SGHNT and CDR2 YYREEE (reference sequence). V was cut by 2 bases and J by 3 bases, with 3 bases left in between. This CDR3 contains 12 residues. The CDR3 is CASSFYGNTIYF. CDR3 coding DNA: TGTGCCAGCAGCTTTTATGGAAACACCATATATTTT.

The chain recombines TRBV10-3 with TRBJ2-7, with 7 bases matching TRBD1. The CDR3 is made up of 13 amino acids. The junction had 4 bases not matched to a gene; V was cut back by 2 bases and J by 6 bases. Germline-derived CDR1 and CDR2 are ENHRY and SYGVKD. In nucleotides, the CDR3 is TGTGCCATCAGTGAGGACAGGGCTCGCGAGCAGTACGTC. Residues: CAISEDRAREQYV.

The rearrangement uses TRBV28 and TRBJ2-1; no definite D call. This CDR3 comprises 13 residues. CDR1 and CDR2 from the germline V gene are MDHEN and SYDVKM. V dropped 3 bases and J dropped 9 bases, with 12 bases sitting between them. CDR3 DNA sequence: TGTGCCAGCAGTTTTCTAAGCCGCCCTGAGCAGTTCTTC. This translates into CASSFLSRPEQFF.

CDR3: CASSIQGGELFF. CDR3 in DNA: TGTGCCAGCAGTATACAGGGCGGGGAGCTGTTTTTT. V usage is TRBV6-5 and J usage is TRBJ2-2; weak D call: TRBD1 (6 bases). V was pared by 5 bases and J by 7 bases, with 8 bases between. The germline gives CDR1 MNHEY, CDR2 SVGAGI. The CDR3 totals 12 residues.

This clone was seen just once. The chain employs TRBV28 and TRBJ2-5; TRBD2 aligns across 9 bases. CDR3 size: 15 residues. Germline V lookup: CDR1 MDHEN, CDR2 SYDVKM. Trimming at V came to 7 bases and at J to 5 bases, leaving 11 bases not matched to a gene. The CDR3: CASNAAGGRLETQYF. In nucleotides, the CDR3 is TGTGCCAGCAACGCCGCGGGGGGGCGGCTTGAGACCCAGTACTTC.

The V and J genes are TRBV14 and TRBJ1-1; D is uncertain. Trimming pared 5 bases from V and 4 bases from J, leaving 17 bases between. This CDR3 spans 15 amino acids. CDR1 is SGHDN, CDR2 FVKESK, per germline. The CDR3 bases are TGTGCCAGCAGCTTCCGTCTTGAGGTGAGCACTGAAGCTTTCTTT. Protein: CASSFRLEVSTEAFF.

V is TRBV5-1 and J is TRBJ2-1; TRBD1 aligns across 10 bases. CDR3 length: 16 amino acids. Germline CDR1 and CDR2: SGHRS and YFSETQ. Losses at the gene ends were 0 bases for V and 7 bases for J; bases not matched to a gene: 7. The CDR3 sequence is CASSLATGQGWNEQFF. In nucleotides, the CDR3 is TGCGCCAGCAGCTTGGCCACGGGACAGGGGTGGAATGAGCAGTTCTTC.

This chain links TRBV5-6 with TRBJ2-7; 8 nucleotides match TRBD1. Germline V gives CDR1 SGHDT, CDR2 YYEEEE. The CDR3 length is 14 residues. After removal of 3 bases from V and 4 bases from J, the junction contained 6 bases not matched to a gene. CDR3 residues: CASSYLDRGYEQYV. For the CDR3, the DNA is TGTGCCAGCAGCTACTTAGACAGGGGATACGAGCAGTACGTC.

The chain combines TRBV28 with TRBJ2-3, with 7 bases matching TRBD1. Germline V gives CDR1 MDHEN, CDR2 SYDVKM. Trimming at V came to 5 bases and at J to 9 bases, leaving 11 bases not matched to a gene. The length of the CDR3 is 14 residues. The CDR3 region has the DNA TGTGCCAGCAGTCCCGGGACAGCCCCCCTGACGCAGTATTTT. The encoded protein is CASSPGTAPLTQYF.

The table lists this clone with a count of one. This chain joins TRBV7-2 and TRBJ2-7, with 7 bases that match TRBD2. V shed 1 base and J 0 bases; nucleotides not matched to a gene: 3. CDR1 is SGHTA and CDR2 is FQGNSA in the germline V gene. The CDR3 consists of 15 residues. This CDR3 reads CASSLGRGSSYEQYF. The CDR3 region has the DNA TGTGCCAGCAGCTTAGGGCGGGGGAGCTCCTACGAGCAGTACTTC.

The chain joins TRBV5-4 to TRBJ2-3; unclear D gene. Germline V gene sequence: CDR1 SGHNT, CDR2 YYREEE (reference sequence). This CDR3 comprises 14 residues. The germline V and J ends were trimmed by 0 bases and 4 bases, with 9 bases remaining between them. CDR3 in amino acids: CASSLELLADTQYF. The CDR3 DNA reads TGTGCCAGCAGCTTGGAGCTATTGGCAGATACGCAGTATTTT.